This TCR beta chain derives from a study of beta chain features in type 1 diabetes. Study in general: Regarding age, gender and cell yields, patients proved similar to healthy donors.

This clone was seen a handful of times. Expressed TCRB transcripts were sequenced because the isolated RNA had all been reverse transcribed beforehand. Clones were sequenced by immunoSEQ multiplex PCR, and TCRdb holds only the in-frame ones, with some missing. The table shows under 500,000 clones, with about 32% occurring only once. V lost 4 bases, J lost 0 bases, and 14 bases lay in between. The CDR3 loop spans 16 amino acids. CDR1 and CDR2 (germline): SGDLS, YYNGEE. The chain combines TRBV9 with TRBJ1-3; D is uncertain. The origin of this receptor is a man aged 18 to 35 in good health. Material: naive CD4+ T cells from blood. The CDR3 sequence is CASSTRDRSSGNTIYF. The CDR3, as DNA: TGTGCCAGCAGCACCCGAGACCGGAGCTCTGGAAACACCATATATTTT.